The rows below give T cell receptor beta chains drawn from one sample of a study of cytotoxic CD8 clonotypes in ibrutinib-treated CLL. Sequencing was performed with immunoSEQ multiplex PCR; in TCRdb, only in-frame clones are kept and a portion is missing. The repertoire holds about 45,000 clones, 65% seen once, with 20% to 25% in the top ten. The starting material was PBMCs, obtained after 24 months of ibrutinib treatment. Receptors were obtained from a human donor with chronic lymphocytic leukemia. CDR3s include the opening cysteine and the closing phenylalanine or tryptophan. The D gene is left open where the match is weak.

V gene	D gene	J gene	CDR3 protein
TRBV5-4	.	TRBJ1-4	CASSRWSEKLFF
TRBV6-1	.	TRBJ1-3	CASRLDEGNGNTIYF
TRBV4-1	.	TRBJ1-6	CASSQVLSSYNSPLHF
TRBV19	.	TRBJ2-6	CASTGGAAFSGANVLTF
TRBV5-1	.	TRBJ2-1	CASSLGRAPFEEQFF
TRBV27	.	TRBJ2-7	CASSSTGPYEQYF
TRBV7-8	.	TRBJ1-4	CASSLAQARNEKLFF
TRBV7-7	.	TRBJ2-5	CASSLGTTGPATQYF
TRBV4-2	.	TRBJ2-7	CASSQDTSYTDEQYF
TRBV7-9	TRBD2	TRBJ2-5	CASSLGGIQTQYF
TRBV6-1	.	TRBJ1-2	CASSDPPDRNFFYGYTF
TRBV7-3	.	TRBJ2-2	CASSLRGPSGELFF
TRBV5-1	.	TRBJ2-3	CASSLGQITDTQYF
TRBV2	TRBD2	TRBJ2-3	CASYPTSGTDTQYF
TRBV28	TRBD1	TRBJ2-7	CASRTGPYEQYF
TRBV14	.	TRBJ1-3	CASSLTSIVSGNTIYF
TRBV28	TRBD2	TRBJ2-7	CASSFLAGVGYEQYF
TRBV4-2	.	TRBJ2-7	CASSASGEQYF
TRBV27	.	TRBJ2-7	CASSPQNGALTYF
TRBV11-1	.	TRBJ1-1	CASSLERVSEAFF
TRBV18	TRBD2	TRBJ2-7	CASSPEAGGSYEQYF
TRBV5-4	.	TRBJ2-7	CASSAGGTALYEQYF
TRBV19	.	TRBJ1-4	CASSIKGIRGKLFF
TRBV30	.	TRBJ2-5	CAWSLEGKTQYF
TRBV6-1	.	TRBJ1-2	CASSEPWTAYYGYTF
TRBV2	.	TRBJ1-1	CASSEESPGRANTEAFF
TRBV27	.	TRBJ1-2	CASTGQNSYGYTF
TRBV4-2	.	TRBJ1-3	CASSLSPVSPAGNTIYF
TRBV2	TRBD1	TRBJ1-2	CASSPPNTGVYGYTF
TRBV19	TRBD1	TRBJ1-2	CASTGGGYGYTF
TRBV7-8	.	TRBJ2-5	CASSLEAGETQYF
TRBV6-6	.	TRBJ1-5	CASSYHDRNQPQHF
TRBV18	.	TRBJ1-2	CASSPGDTTNYGYTF
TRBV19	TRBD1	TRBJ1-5	CASSVKTGGYSNQPQHF
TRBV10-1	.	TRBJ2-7	CASTRRGKQYF
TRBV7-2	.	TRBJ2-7	CASSSETGRLKYF
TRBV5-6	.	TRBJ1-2	CASSLTFSAGYGYTF
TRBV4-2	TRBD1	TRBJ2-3	CASSHGTGVTDTQYF
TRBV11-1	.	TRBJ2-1	CASSSGIRGPYNEQFF
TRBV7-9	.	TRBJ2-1	CASSLGFAEQFF
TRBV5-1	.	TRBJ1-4	CASSLEWLQGTNEKLFF
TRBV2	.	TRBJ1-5	CASLESNERPQHF
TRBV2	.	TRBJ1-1	CASSEVGGTMNTEAFF
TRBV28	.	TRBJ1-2	CASSAGPLNYGYTF
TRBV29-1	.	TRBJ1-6	CSGTRSGESYNSPLHF
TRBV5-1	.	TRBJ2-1	CASSLVGAGSSYNEQFF